These T cell receptor beta chains were read from a single sample in a study of patients and donors after allogeneic stem cell transplantation. TCRdb independently ran MiXCR on the RT-PCR reads; one entry per CDR3 protein. The sample shows about a million distinct CDR3 sequences, 18% of them seen only once. The sample comprised blood, either unsorted or a sorted T cell fraction (not recorded which). The receptors were sampled from a human donor who was either an allogeneic HSCT recipient or a stem cell or donor lymphocyte infusion donor (not recorded which). It is not recorded whose cells these are; they may come from a transplant donor. CDR3s include the opening cysteine and the closing phenylalanine or tryptophan. The D gene is left open where the match is weak. Rows may omit the clone size; those that give it use once, few, many or a size class.

-	TRBV20-1	-	15	TRBJ1-1	CSALTPRAGSTEAFF	TGCAGTGCTCTCACCCCCCGAGCAGGAAGCACTGAAGCTTTCTTT
-	TRBV2	-	14	TRBJ1-2	CASRPVGGDYGYTF	TGTGCCAGCAGGCCAGTGGGAGGAGACTATGGCTACACCTTC
-	TRBV5-1	-	12	TRBJ1-1	CASSPGTLEAFF	TGCGCCAGCAGCCCCGGGACCCTTGAAGCTTTCTTT
TRBD2	TRBV7-8	few	16	TRBJ2-3	CASSLRSGRAQDTQYF	TGTGCCAGCAGCTTAAGGTCGGGGAGGGCCCAAGATACGCAGTATTTT
-	TRBV3-1	-	12	TRBJ2-1	CASSHARGGQFF	TGTGCCAGCAGCCATGCCCGGGGCGGACAGTTCTTC
-	TRBV12-3/TRBV12-4	many	14	TRBJ2-3	CASSHSGYTDTQYF	TGTGCCAGCAGTCATAGCGGTTACACAGATACGCAGTATTTT
TRBD2	TRBV6-6	few	13	TRBJ2-7	CASSWSSGTEQYF	TGTGCCAGCAGTTGGTCTAGCGGGACCGAGCAGTACTTC
-	TRBV20-1	few	10	TRBJ1-2	CSASSVGYTF	TGCAGTGCCAGTAGTGTCGGCTACACCTTC
TRBD2	TRBV4-2	few	16	TRBJ2-3	CASSRRGASSTDTQYF	TGTGCCAGCAGCCGGCGGGGGGCTTCTAGCACAGATACGCAGTATTTT
TRBD1	TRBV4-3	-	15	TRBJ2-5	CASSQAGTGWETQYF	TGCGCCAGCAGCCAAGCCGGGACAGGGTGGGAGACCCAGTACTTC
-	TRBV2	few	14	TRBJ2-1	CASKDRSSYNEQFF	TGTGCCAGCAAGGACCGGAGCTCCTACAATGAGCAGTTCTTC
TRBD2	TRBV9	-	17	TRBJ2-3	CASSVAVSGSVTDTQYF	TGTGCCAGCAGCGTAGCGGTAAGCGGGAGTGTCACAGATACGCAGTATTTT
-	TRBV5-1	-	12	TRBJ2-3	CASTYGTDTQYF	TGCGCCAGCACCTACGGCACAGATACGCAGTATTTT
-	TRBV7-9	few	15	TRBJ2-3	CASSLAGQGQQTQYF	TGTGCCAGCAGCTTAGCTGGGCAGGGGCAGCAGACGCAGTATTTT